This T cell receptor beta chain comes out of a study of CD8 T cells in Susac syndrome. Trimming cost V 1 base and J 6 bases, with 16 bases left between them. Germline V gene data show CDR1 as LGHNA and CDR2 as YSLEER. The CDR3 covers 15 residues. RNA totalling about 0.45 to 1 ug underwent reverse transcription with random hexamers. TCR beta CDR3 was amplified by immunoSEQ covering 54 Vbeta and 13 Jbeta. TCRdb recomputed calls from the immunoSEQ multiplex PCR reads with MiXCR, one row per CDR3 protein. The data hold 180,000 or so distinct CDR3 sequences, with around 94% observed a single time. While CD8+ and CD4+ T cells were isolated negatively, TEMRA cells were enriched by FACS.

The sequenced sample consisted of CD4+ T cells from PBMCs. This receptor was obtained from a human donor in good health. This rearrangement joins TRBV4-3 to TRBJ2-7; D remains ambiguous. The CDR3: CASSQGLLVGGEQYF. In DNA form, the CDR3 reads TGCGCCAGCAGCCAAGGGCTTTTGGTGGGCGGCGAGCAGTACTTC.